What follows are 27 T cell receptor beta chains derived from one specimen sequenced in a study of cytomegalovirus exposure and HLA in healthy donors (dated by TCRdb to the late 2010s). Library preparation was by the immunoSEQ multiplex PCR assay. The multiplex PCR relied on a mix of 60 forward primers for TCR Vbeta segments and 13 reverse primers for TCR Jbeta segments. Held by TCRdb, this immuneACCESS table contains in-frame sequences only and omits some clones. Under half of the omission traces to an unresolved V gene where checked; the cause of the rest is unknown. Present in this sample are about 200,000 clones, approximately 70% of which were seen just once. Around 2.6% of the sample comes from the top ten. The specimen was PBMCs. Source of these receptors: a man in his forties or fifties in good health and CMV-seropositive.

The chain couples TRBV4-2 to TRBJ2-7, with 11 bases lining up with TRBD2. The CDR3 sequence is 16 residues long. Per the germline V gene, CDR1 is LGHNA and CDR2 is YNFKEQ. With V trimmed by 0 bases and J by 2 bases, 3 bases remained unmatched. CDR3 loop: CASSQELAGATYEQYF. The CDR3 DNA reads TGTGCCAGCAGCCAAGAACTAGCGGGGGCTACCTACGAGCAGTACTTC.

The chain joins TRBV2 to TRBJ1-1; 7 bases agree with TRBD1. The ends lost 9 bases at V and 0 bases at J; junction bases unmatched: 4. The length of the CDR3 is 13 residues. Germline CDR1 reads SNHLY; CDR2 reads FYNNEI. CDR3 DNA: TGTGCCAGGACGACAGGGCTGAACACTGAAGCTTTCTTT. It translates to CARTTGLNTEAFF.

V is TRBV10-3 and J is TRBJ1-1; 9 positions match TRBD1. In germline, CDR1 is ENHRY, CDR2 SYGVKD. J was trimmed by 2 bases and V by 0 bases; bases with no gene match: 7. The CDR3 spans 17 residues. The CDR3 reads CAISESAPGQGNTEAFF. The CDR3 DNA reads TGTGCCATCAGTGAGTCCGCACCGGGACAGGGTAACACTGAAGCTTTCTTT.

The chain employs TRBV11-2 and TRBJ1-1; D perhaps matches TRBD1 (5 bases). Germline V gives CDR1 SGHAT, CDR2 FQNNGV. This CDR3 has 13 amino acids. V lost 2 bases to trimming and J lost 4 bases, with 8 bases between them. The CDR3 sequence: CASSLTGGTEAFF. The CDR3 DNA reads TGTGCCAGCAGCTTAACAGGCGGCACTGAAGCTTTCTTT.

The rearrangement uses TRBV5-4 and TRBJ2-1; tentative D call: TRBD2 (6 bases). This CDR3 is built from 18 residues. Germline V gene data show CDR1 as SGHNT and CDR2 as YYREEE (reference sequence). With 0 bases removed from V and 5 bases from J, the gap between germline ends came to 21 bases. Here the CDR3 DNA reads TGTGCCAGCAGCTTGGGGGGCCTGTGGGGGGAAACGGACAATGAGCAGTTCTTC. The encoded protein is CASSLGGLWGETDNEQFF.

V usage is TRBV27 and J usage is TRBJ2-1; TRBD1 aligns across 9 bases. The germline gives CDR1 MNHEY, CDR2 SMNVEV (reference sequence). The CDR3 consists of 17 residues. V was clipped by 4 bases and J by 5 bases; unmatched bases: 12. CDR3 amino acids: CASSSRPDRGLHNEQFF. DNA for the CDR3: TGTGCCAGCAGTTCCCGCCCGGACAGGGGACTACACAATGAGCAGTTCTTC.

The CDR3 region is CASSLMATQYF. As DNA, the CDR3 is TGTGCCAGCAGCTTAATGGCTACGCAGTATTTT. The V gene is TRBV5-8, the J gene TRBJ2-3, with unresolved D. The CDR3 loop spans 11 amino acids. V was cut by 2 bases and J by 8 bases, with 6 bases left in between. The germline V gene has CDR1 SGHTS and CDR2 YDEGEE.

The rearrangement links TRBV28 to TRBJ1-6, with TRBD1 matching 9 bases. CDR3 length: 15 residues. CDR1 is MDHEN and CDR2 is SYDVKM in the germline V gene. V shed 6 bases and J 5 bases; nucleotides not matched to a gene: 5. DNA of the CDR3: TGTGCCAGCAGCATTACAGGGGGCCATAATTCACCCCTCCACTTT. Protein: CASSITGGHNSPLHF.

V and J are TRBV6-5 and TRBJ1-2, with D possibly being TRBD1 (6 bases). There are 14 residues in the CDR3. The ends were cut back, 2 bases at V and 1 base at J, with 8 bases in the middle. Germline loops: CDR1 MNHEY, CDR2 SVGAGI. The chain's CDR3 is CASSYGQFNYGYTF. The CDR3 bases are TGTGCCAGCAGTTACGGACAGTTTAACTATGGCTACACCTTC.

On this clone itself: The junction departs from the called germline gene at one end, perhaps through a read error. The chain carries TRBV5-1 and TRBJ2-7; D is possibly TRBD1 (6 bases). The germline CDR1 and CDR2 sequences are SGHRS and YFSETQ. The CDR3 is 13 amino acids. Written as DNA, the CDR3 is TGCGCCAGCAGCTTGGGGAAAACAGGGAACCCTCACTTC. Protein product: CASSLGKTGNPHF.

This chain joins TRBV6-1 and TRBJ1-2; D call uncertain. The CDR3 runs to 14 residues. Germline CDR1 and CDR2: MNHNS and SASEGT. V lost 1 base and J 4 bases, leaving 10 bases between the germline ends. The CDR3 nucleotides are TGTGCCAGCAGTGAAGAGGGAGCAGCCTATGGCTACACCTTC. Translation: CASSEEGAAYGYTF.

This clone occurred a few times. CDR3 DNA sequence: TGTGCCAGCAGCCAAGCGGGTATACGCGGACTTAGCTCCTACGAGCAGTACTTC. It translates to CASSQAGIRGLSSYEQYF. This sequence joins TRBV14 and TRBJ2-7; D may be TRBD2 (5 bases). CDR3 length: 18 amino acids. Germline V gene sequence: CDR1 SGHDN, CDR2 FVKESK. Trimming pared 1 base from V and 0 bases from J, leaving 19 bases between.

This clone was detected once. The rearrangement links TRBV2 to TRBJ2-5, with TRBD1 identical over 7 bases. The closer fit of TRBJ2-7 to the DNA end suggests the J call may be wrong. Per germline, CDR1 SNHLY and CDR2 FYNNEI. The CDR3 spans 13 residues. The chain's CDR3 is CASSTYRGYEQYF. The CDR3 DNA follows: TGTGCCAGCAGTACCTACAGGGGTTACGAGCAGTACTTC.

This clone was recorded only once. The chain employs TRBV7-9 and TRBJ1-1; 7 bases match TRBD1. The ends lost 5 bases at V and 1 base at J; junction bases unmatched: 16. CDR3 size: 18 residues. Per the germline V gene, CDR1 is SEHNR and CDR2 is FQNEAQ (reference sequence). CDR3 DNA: TGTGCCAGCAGCCGCCTAAGACGGGGACAGAGTAAGAACACTGAAGCTTTCTTT. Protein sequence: CASSRLRRGQSKNTEAFF.

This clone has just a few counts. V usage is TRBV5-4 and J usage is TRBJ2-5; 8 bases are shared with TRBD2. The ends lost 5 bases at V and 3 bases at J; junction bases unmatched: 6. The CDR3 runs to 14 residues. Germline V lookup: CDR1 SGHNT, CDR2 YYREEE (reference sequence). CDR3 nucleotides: TGTGCCAGCAGTCGGGGGGGCGCGGAAGAGACCCAGTACTTC. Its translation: CASSRGGAEETQYF.

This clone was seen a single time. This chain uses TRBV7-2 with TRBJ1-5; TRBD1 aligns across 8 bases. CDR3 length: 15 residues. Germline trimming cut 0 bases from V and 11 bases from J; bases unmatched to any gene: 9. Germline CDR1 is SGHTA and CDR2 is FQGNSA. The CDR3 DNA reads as TGTGCCAGCAGCTTAGCGGGGACAGGATCAGCGTCCCAGCATTTT. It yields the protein CASSLAGTGSASQHF.

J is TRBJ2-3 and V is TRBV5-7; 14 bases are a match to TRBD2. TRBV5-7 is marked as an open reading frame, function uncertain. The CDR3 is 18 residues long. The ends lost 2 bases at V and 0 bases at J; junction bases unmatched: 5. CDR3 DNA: TGTGCCAGCAGCTTAGGACTAGCGGGGGGAACTAGCACAGATACGCAGTATTTT. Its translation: CASSLGLAGGTSTDTQYF.

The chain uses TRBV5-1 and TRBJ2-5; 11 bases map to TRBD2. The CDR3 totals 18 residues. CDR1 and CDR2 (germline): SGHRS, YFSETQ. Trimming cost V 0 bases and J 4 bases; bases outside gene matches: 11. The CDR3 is CASSLAGSGGAARETQYF. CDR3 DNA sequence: TGCGCCAGCAGCTTGGCCGGTAGCGGGGGGGCCGCCCGAGAGACCCAGTACTTC.

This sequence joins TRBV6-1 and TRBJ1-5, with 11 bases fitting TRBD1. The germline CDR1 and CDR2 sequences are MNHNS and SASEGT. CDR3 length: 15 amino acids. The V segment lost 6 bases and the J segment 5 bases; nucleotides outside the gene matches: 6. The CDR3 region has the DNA TGTGCCAGCAGGGACAGGGGGCGTAGTCATCAGCCCCAGCATTTT. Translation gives CASRDRGRSHQPQHF.

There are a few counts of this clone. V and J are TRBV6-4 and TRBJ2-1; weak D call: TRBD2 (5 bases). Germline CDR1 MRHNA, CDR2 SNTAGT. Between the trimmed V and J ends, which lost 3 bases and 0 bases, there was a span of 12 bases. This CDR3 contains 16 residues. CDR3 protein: CASSEIGVSSYNEQFF. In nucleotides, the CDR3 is TGTGCCAGCAGTGAGATCGGGGTGAGCTCCTACAATGAGCAGTTCTTC.

CDR3 loop: CASSLEYRVNEQYF. CDR3 nucleotide sequence: TGCGCCAGCAGCTTGGAGTACAGGGTCAATGAGCAGTACTTC. The rearrangement links TRBV5-1 to TRBJ2-7; possible D gene TRBD1, 6 bases. Trimming stripped 0 bases from V and 7 bases from J, with 14 bases between. This CDR3 is 14 amino acids long. Germline V gene data show CDR1 as SGHRS and CDR2 as YFSETQ.

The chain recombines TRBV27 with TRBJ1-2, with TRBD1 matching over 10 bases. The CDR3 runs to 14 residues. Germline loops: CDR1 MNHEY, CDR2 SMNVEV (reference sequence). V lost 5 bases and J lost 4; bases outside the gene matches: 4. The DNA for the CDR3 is TGTGCCAGCAGTGGGACAGGGGCGGGCTATGGCTACACCTTC. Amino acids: CASSGTGAGYGYTF.

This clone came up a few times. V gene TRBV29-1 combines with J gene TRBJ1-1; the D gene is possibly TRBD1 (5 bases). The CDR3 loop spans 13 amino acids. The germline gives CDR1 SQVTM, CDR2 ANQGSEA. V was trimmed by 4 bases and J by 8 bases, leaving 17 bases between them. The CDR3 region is CSVVRGTQGEAFF. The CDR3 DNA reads TGCAGCGTTGTACGGGGGACGCAGGGAGAAGCTTTCTTT.

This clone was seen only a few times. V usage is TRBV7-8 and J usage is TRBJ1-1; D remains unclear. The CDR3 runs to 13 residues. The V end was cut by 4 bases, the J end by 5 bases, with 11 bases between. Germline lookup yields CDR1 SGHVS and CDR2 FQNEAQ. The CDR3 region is CASSSTWETEAFF. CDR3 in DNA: TGTGCCAGCAGCTCGACCTGGGAGACTGAAGCTTTCTTT.

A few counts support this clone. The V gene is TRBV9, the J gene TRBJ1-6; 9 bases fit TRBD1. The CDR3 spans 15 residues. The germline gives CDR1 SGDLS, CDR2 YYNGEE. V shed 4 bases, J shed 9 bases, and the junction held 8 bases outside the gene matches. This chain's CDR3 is CASSLGTGRGSPLHF. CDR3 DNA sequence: TGTGCCAGCAGCCTCGGGACAGGGAGGGGTTCACCCCTCCACTTT. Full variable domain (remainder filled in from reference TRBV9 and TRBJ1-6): DSGVTQTPKHLITATGQRVTLRCSPRSGDLSVYWYQQSLDQGLQFLIQYYNGEERAKGNILERFSAQQFPDLHSELNLSSLELGDSALYFCASSLGTGRGSPLHFGNGTRLTVT.

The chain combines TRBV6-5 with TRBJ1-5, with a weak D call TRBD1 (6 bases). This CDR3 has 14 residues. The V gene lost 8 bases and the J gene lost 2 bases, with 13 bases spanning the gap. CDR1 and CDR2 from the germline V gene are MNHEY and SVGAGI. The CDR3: CASGGSGRNQPQHF. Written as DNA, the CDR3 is TGTGCCAGCGGGGGCTCAGGGCGCAATCAGCCCCAGCATTTT.

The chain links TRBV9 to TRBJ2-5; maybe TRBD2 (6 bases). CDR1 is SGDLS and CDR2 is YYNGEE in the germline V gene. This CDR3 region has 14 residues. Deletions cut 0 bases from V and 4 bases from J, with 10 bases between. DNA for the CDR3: TGTGCCAGCAGCGTAGGGCCCGGGGGAGAGACCCAGTACTTC. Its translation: CASSVGPGGETQYF.